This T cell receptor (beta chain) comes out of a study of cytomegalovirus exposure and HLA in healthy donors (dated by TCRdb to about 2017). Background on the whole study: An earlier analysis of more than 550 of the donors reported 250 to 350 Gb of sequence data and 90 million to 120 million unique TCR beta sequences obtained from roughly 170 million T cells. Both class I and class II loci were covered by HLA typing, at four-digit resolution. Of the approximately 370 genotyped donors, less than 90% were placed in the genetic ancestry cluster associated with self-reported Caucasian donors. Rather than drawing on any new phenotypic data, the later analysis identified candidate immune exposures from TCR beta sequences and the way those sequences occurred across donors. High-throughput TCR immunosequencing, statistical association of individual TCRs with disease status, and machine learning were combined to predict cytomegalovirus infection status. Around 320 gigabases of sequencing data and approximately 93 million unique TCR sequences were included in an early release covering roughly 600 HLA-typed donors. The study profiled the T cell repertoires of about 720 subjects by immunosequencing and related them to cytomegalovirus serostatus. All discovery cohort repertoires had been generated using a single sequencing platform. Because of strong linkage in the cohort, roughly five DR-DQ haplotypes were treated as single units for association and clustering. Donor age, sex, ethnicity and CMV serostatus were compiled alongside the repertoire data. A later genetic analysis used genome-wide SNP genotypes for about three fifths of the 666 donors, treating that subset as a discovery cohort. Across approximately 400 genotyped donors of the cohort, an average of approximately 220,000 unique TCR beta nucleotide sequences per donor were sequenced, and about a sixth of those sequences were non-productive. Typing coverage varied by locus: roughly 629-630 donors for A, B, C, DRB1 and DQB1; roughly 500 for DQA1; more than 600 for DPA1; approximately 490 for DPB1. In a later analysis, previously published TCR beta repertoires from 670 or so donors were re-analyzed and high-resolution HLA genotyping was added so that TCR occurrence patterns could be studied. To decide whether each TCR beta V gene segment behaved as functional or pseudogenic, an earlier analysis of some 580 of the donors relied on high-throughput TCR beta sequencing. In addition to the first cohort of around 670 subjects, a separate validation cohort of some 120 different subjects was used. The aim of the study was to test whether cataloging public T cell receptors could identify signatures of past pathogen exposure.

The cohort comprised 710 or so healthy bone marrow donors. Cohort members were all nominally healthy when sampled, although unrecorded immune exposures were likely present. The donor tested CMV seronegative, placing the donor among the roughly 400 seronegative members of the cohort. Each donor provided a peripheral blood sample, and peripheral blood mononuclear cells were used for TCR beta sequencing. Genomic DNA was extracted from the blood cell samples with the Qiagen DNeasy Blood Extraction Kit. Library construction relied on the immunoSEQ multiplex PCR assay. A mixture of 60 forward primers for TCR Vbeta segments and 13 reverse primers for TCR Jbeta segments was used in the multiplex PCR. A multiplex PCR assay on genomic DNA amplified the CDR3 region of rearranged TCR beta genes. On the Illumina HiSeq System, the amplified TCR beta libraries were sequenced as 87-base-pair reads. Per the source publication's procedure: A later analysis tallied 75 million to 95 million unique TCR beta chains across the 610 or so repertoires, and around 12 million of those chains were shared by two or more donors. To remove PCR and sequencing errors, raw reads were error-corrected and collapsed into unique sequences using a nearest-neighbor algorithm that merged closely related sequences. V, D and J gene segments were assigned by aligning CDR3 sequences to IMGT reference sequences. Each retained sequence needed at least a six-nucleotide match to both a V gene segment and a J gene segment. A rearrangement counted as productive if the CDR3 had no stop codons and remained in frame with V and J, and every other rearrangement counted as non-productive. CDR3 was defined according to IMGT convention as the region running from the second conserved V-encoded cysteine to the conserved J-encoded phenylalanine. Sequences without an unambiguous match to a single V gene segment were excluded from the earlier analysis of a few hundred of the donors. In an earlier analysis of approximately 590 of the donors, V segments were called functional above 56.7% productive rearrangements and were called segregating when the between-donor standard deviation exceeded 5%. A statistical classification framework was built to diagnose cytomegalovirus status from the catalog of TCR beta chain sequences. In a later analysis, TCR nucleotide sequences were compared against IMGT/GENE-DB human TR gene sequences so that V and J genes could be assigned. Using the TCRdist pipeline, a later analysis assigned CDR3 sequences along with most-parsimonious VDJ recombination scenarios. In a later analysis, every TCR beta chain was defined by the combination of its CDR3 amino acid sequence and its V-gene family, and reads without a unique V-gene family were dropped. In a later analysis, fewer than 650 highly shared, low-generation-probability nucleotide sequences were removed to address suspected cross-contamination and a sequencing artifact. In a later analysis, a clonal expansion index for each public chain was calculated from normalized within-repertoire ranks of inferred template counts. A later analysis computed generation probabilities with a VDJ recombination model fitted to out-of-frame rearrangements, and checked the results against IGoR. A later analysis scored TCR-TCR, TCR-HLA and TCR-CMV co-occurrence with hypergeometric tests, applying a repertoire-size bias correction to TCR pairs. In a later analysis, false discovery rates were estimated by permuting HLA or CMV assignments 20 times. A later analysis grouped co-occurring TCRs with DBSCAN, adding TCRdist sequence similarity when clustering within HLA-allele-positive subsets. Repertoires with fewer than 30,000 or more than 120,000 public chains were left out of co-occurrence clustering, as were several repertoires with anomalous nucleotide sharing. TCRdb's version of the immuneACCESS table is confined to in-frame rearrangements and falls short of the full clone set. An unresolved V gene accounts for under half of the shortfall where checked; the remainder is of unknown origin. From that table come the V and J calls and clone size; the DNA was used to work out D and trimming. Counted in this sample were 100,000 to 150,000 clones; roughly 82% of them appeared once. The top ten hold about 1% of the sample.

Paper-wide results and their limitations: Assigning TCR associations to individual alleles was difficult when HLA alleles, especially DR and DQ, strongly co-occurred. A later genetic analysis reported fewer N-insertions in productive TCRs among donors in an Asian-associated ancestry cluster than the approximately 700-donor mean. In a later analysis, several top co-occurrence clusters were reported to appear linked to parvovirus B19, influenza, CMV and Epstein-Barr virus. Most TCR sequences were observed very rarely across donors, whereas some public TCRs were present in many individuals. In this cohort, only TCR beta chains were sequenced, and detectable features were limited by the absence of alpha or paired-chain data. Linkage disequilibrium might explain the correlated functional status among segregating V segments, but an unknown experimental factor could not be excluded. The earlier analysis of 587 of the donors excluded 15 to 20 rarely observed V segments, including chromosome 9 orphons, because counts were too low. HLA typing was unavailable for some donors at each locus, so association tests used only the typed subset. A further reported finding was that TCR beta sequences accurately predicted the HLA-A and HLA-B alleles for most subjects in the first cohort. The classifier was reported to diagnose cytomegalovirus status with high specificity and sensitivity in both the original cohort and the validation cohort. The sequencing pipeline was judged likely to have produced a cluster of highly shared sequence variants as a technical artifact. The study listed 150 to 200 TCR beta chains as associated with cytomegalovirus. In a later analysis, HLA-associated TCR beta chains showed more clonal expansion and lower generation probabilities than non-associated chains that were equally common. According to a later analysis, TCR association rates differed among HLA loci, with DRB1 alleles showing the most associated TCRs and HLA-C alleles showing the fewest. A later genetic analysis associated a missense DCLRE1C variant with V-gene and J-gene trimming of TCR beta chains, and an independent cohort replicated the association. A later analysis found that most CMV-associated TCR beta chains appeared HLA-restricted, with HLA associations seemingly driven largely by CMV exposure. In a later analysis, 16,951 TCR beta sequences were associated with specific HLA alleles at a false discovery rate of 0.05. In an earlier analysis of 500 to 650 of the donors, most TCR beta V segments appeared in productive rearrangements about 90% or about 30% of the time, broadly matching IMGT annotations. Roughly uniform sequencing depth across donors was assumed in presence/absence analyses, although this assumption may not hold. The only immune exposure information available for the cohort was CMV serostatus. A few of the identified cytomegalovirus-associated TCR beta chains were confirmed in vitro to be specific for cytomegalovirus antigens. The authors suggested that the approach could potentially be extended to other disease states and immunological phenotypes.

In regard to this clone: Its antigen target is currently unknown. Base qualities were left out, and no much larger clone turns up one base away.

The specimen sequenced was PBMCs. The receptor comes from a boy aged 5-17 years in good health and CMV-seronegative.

The CDR3 amino acid sequence is: CASSLTLIERTGIMNTEAFF. The sequence in DNA is TGCGCCAGCAGCTTGACCTTAATAGAACGGACAGGCATCATGAACACTGAAGCTTTCTTT. Rearrangement joined TRBV5-1 to TRBJ1-1, and TRBD1 aligns with 7 junction nucleotides. Clipping removes 1 base from V and 0 bases from J, with 18 as the unmatched junction base count. The CDR3 numbers 20 residues from cysteine through phenylalanine. Of the read, only the CDR3 DNA is kept; its 60 bases are in frame from base 1. CDR1 and CDR2 are drawn from the germline V gene: SGHRS, YFSETQ.